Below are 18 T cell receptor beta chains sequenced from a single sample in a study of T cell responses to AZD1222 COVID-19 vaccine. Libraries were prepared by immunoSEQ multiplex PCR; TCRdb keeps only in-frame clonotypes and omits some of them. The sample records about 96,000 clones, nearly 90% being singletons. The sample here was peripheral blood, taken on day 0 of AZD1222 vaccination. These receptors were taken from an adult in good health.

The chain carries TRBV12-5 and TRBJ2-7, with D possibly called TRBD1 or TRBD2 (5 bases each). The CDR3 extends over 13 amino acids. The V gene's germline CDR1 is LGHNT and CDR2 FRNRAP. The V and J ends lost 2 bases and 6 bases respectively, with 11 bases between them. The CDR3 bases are TGTGCTAGTGGTTTGCAAGGGGCGGGCGAGCAGTACTTC. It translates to CASGLQGAGEQYF.

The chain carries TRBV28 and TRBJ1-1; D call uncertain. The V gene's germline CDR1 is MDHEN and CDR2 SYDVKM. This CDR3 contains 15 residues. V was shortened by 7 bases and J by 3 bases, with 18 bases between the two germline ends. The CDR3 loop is CASISSRESDTEAFF. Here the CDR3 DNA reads TGTGCCAGCATCTCGAGTAGGGAGAGCGACACTGAAGCTTTCTTT.

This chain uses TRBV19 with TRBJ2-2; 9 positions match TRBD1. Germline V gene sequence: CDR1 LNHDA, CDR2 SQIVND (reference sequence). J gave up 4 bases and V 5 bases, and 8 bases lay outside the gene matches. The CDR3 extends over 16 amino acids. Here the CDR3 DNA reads TGTGCCAGTAGTTCGGGACAGGGCCGGACCACCGGGGAGCTGTTTTTT. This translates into CASSSGQGRTTGELFF.

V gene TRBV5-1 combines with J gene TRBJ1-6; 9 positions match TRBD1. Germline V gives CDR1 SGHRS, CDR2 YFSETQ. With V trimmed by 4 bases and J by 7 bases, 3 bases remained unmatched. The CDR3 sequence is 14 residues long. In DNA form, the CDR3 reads TGCGCCAGCAGCGAGACAGGGGGGAATTCACCCCTCCACTTT. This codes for CASSETGGNSPLHF.

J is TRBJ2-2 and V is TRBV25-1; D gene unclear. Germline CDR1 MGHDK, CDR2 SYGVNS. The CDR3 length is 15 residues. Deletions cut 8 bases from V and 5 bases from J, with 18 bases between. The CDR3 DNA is TGTGCCAGCCACCCTTCTCTAGGTGGAACCGGGGAGCTGTTTTTT. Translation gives CASHPSLGGTGELFF.

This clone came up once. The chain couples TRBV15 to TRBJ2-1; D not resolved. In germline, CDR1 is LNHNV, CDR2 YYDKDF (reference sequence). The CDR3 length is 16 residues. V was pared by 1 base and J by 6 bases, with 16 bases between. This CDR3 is CATSRVGRVSGNEQFF. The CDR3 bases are TGTGCCACCAGCAGAGTGGGTAGGGTATCAGGCAATGAGCAGTTCTTC. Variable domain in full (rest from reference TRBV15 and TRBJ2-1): DAMVIQNPRYQVTQFGKPVTLSCSQTLNHNVMYWYQQKSSQAPKLLFHYYDKDFNNEADTPDNFQSRRPNTSFCFLDIRSPGLGDTAMYLCATSRVGRVSGNEQFFGPGTRLTVL.

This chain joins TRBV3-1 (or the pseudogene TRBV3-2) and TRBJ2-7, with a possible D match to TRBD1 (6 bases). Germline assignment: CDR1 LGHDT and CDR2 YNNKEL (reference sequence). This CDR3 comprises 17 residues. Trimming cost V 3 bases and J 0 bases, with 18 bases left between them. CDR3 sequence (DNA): TGTGCCAGCAGCCACCAAGCCTACAGGGCTAACTCCTACGAGCAGTACTTC. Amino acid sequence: CASSHQAYRANSYEQYF.

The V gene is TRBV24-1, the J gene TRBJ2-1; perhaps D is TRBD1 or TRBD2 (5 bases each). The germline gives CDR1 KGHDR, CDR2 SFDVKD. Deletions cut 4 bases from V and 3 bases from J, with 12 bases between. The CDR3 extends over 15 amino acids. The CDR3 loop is CATSDQQRGYNEQFF. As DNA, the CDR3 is TGTGCCACCAGTGACCAGCAGAGGGGCTACAATGAGCAGTTCTTC.

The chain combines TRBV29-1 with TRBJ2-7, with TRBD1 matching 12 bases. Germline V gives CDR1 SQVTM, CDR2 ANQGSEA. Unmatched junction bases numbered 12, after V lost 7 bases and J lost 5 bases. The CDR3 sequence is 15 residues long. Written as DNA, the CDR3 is TGCAGCGGATATTGGCCAGGGACAGGGGGCGACGAGCAGTACTTC. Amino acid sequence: CSGYWPGTGGDEQYF.

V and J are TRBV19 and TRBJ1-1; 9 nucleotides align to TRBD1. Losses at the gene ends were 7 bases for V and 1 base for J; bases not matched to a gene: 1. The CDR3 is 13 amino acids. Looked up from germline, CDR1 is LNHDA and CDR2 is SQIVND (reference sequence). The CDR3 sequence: CASKGQGNTEAFF. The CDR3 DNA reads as TGTGCCAGTAAGGGACAGGGGAACACTGAAGCTTTCTTT. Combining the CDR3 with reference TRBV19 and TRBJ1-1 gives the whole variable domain DGGITQSPKYLFRKEGQNVTLSCEQNLNHDAMYWYRQDPGQGLRLIYYSQIVNDFQKGDIAEGYSVSREKKESFPLTVTSAQKNPTAFYLCASKGQGNTEAFFGQGTRLTVV.

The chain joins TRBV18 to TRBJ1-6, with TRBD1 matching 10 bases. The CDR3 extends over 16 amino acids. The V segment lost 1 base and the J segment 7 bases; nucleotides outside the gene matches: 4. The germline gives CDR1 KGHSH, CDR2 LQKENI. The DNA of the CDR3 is TGTGCCAGCTCACCACTTCAGGGACAGGGGAATTCACCCCTCCACTTT. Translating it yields CASSPLQGQGNSPLHF. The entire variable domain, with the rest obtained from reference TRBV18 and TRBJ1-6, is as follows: NAGVMQNPRHLVRRRGQEARLRCSPMKGHSHVYWYRQLPEEGLKFMVYLQKENIIDESGMPKERFSAEFPKEGPSILRIQQVVRGDSAAYFCASSPLQGQGNSPLHFGNGTRLTVT.

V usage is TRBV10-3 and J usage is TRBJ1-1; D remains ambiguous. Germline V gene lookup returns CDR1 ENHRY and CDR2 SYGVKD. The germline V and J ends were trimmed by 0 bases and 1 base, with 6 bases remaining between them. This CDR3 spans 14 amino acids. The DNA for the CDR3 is TGTGCCATCAGTGAGTCGGTGAGGAACACTGAAGCTTTCTTT. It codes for CAISESVRNTEAFF.

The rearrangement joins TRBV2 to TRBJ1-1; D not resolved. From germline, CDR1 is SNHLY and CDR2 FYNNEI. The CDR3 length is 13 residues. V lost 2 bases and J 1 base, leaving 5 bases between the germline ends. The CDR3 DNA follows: TGTGCCAGCAGTGAAATGAAGAACACTGAAGCTTTCTTT. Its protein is CASSEMKNTEAFF.

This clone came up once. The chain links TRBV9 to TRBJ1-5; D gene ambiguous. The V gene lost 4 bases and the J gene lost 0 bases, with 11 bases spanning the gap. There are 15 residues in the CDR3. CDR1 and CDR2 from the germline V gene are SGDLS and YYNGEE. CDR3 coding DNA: TGTGCCAGCAGCCCTGGACCGATTAGCAATCAGCCCCAGCATTTT. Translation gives CASSPGPISNQPQHF.

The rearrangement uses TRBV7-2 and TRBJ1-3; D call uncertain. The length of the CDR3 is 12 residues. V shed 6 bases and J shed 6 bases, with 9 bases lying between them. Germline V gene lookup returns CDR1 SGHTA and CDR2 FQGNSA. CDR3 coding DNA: TGTGCCAGCAGTCAAGGGTTAAACACCATATATTTT. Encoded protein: CASSQGLNTIYF.

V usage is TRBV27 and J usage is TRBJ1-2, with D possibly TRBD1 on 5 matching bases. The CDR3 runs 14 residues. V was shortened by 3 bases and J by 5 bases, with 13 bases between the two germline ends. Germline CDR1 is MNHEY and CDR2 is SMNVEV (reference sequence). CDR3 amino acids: CASSFSPGSYGYTF. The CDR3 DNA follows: TGTGCCAGCAGTTTTTCCCCAGGGAGTTATGGCTACACCTTC.

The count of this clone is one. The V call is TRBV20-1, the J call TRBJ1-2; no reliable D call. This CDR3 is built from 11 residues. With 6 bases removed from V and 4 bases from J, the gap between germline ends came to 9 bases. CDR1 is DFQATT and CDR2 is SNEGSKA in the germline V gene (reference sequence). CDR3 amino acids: CSASRAYGYTF. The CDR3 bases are TGCAGTGCCAGCCGGGCCTATGGCTACACCTTC.

CDR3: CASGPNEQFF. CDR3 nucleotides: TGTGCCAGTGGCCCCAATGAGCAGTTCTTC. The chain is built from TRBV2 and TRBJ2-1, with unresolved D. V shed 9 bases and J shed 6 bases, with 6 bases lying between them. There are 10 residues in the CDR3. Germline V gives CDR1 SNHLY, CDR2 FYNNEI.